Listed here are 21 T cell receptor beta chains from one sample, sequenced in a study of T-cell memory formation after mild COVID-19. Using its own MiXCR run on the 5' RACE reads, TCRdb lists one record per CDR3 protein. The repertoire holds roughly 170,000 distinct CDR3 sequences, with roughly a fifth as singletons. The material sequenced was PBMCs or a T cell subset sorted from them (not recorded which). These receptors came from an adult woman who had mild COVID-19 (a few samples of this study predate the infection). Cell type and time point are not known.

The chain couples TRBV5-1 to TRBJ2-7; either TRBD1 or TRBD2 may supply D (5 bases each). V gave up 0 bases and J gave up 3 bases, with 7 bases separating them. In germline, CDR1 is SGHRS, CDR2 YFSETQ. There are 13 residues in the CDR3. DNA of the CDR3: TGCGCCAGCAGCTTGGTGGGGGTCTACGAGCAGTACTTC. Its translation is CASSLVGVYEQYF.

In this sample, this clonotype turned up a few times. The V call is TRBV6-5, the J call TRBJ2-3; TRBD2 might be the D (5 bases). The CDR3 extends over 14 amino acids. V lost 4 bases and J lost 1, with 9 bases in between. Germline V gene data show CDR1 as MNHEY and CDR2 as SVGAGI. CDR3 in DNA: TGTGCCAGCAGTTTCGGGGAGCGCACAGATACGCAGTATTTT. Encoded protein: CASSFGERTDTQYF.

V is TRBV24-1 and J is TRBJ2-1, with 12 bases lining up with TRBD2. The CDR3 runs 20 residues. V lost 0 bases, J lost 0 bases, and 8 bases stayed unmatched. Germline CDR1 is KGHDR and CDR2 is SFDVKD. The CDR3 reads CATSDLKLAGGPSSYNEQFF. CDR3 nucleotide sequence: TGTGCCACCAGTGATTTGAAACTAGCGGGAGGTCCGAGCTCCTACAATGAGCAGTTCTTC.

This chain connects TRBV2 to TRBJ2-1; TRBD1 agrees at 9 bases. V was clipped by 7 bases and J by 8 bases; unmatched bases: 12. CDR1 is SNHLY and CDR2 is FYNNEI in the germline V gene. CDR3 length: 15 amino acids. CDR3 region: CASTLRGTGRDEQFF. For the CDR3, the DNA is TGTGCCAGCACCTTGAGGGGGACAGGGCGGGATGAGCAGTTCTTC.

There are a few counts of this clonotype. Written as DNA, the CDR3 is TGTGCCAGCAGCCCGGAGGTTTATGCTGAGCAGTTCTTC. The encoded protein is CASSPEVYAEQFF. The rearrangement joins TRBV7-9 to TRBJ2-1, with D perhaps matching TRBD2 (5 bases). Per the germline V gene, CDR1 is SEHNR and CDR2 is FQNEAQ (reference sequence). The V end was cut by 5 bases, the J end by 9 bases, with 14 bases between. The CDR3 is made up of 13 amino acids.

The chain is built from TRBV20-1 and TRBJ1-2; no clear D gene. The germline gives CDR1 DFQATT, CDR2 SNEGSKA (reference sequence). V lost 4 bases and J 5 bases, leaving 5 bases between the germline ends. The CDR3 contains 10 residues. CDR3 coding DNA: TGCAGTGCTAATCCGTATGGCTACACCTTC. This encodes CSANPYGYTF.

This clonotype has only a few counts. This chain joins TRBV3-1 and TRBJ2-4, with 10 bases matching TRBD1. With 2 bases clipped from V and 0 bases from J, the junction kept 10 bases outside the gene matches. The CDR3 loop spans 19 amino acids. Germline V gene lookup returns CDR1 LGHDT and CDR2 YNNKEL (reference sequence). The CDR3, as DNA: TGTGCCAGCAGCCAATTTGACAGGGGGCTTTTGCTAGCCAAAAACATTCAGTACTTC. It codes for CASSQFDRGLLLAKNIQYF.

This clonotype was detected a few times. The rearrangement joins TRBV12-3 or TRBV12-4 to TRBJ2-1; 8 nucleotides agree with TRBD2. The CDR3 has 15 amino acids. V lost 2 bases to trimming and J lost 3 bases; unmatched junction nucleotides: 3. The CDR3, as DNA: TGTGCCAGCAGTTTAAATAGCGGGATCTACAATGAGCAGTTCTTC. Protein product: CASSLNSGIYNEQFF.

There are a few counts of this clonotype. The rearrangement uses TRBV11-2 and TRBJ2-1; D uncertain. Germline CDR1 and CDR2: SGHAT and FQNNGV. The CDR3 covers 17 residues. V lost 2 bases and J lost 1, with 15 bases in between. DNA for the CDR3: TGTGCCAGCAGCTTAAGTCTCATCCCCACTTCCTACAATGAGCAGTTCTTC. Its protein is CASSLSLIPTSYNEQFF.

The chain recombines TRBV11-2 with TRBJ2-1; 8 bases map to TRBD2. Germline V CDR1 and CDR2: SGHAT, FQNNGV. This CDR3 is 13 amino acids long. The V and J ends lost 8 bases and 2 bases, in that order; junction bases with no gene match: 2. The CDR3 loop reads CASPGGPYNEQFF. In DNA form, the CDR3 reads TGTGCCAGCCCGGGGGGGCCCTACAATGAGCAGTTCTTC.

The chain links TRBV12-3 or TRBV12-4 to TRBJ2-7; 10 nucleotides line up with TRBD1. Germline trimming cut 5 bases from V and 5 bases from J; bases unmatched to any gene: 6. The CDR3 length is 14 residues. CDR3 amino acids: CASSPGDRGHEQYF. The CDR3, as DNA: TGTGCCAGCAGTCCGGGGGACAGGGGCCACGAGCAGTACTTC.

The V call is TRBV7-3, the J call TRBJ2-2; 9 positions agree with TRBD2. Trimming removed 2 bases from V and 7 bases from J; junction bases left unmatched: 8. This CDR3 has 16 residues. The V gene's germline CDR1 is SGHTA and CDR2 FQGTGA. CDR3 nucleotide sequence: TGTGCCAGCAGCTTATCGGCGGGAGGGCCGGTCGGGGAGCTGTTTTTT. As protein: CASSLSAGGPVGELFF. Together with reference TRBV7-3 and TRBJ2-2, the CDR3 gives the full variable domain: GAGVSQTPSNKVTEKGKYVELRCDPISGHTALYWYRQSLGQGPEFLIYFQGTGAADDSGLPNDRFFAVRPEGSVSTLKIQRTERGDSAVYLCASSLSAGGPVGELFFGEGSRLTVL.

The chain carries TRBV7-2 and TRBJ1-1; possibly TRBD1 for D (6 bases). Germline V gene sequence: CDR1 SGHTA, CDR2 FQGNSA. The V and J ends lost 5 bases and 6 bases respectively, with 13 bases between them. CDR3 length: 13 amino acids. The CDR3 DNA reads as TGTGCCAGCAGCCACGGGACATGGGCTGAAGCTTTCTTT. It codes for CASSHGTWAEAFF.

This sequence joins TRBV4-3 and TRBJ2-1; perhaps TRBD2 as D (6 bases). This CDR3 spans 17 amino acids. The germline V gene has CDR1 LGHNA and CDR2 YSLEER. Trimming removed 0 bases from V and 5 bases from J, with 17 bases in between. DNA of the CDR3: TGCGCCAGCAGCCAAGATCTTGGGGAGGTGGGGAACAATGAGCAGTTCTTC. Its translation: CASSQDLGEVGNNEQFF.

This clonotype occurred a few times. J is TRBJ2-1 and V is TRBV20-1, with 11 positions matching TRBD2. This CDR3 has 18 amino acids. CDR1 and CDR2 (germline): DFQATT, SNEGSKA (reference sequence). J was trimmed by 7 bases and V by 0 bases; bases with no gene match: 14. CDR3 nucleotide sequence: TGCAGTGCTAGAGATCGGACGGCTAGCGGGGGGCCTTTTAATGAGCAGTTCTTC. Protein product: CSARDRTASGGPFNEQFF.

In its sample, this clonotype was seen many times. This sequence joins TRBV4-3 and TRBJ2-7, with D hard to call. Deletions cut 3 bases from V and 0 bases from J, with 12 bases between. The CDR3 contains 15 residues. CDR1 and CDR2 from the germline V gene are LGHNA and YSLEER. The CDR3 loop is CASSHAQGPSYEQYF. In nucleotides, the CDR3 is TGCGCCAGCAGCCACGCCCAAGGGCCCTCCTACGAGCAGTACTTC.

This CDR3 reads CASSWTASYEQYF. DNA of the CDR3: TGTGCCAGCAGTTGGACAGCCTCCTACGAGCAGTACTTC. The gene calls are TRBV12-3 or TRBV12-4 and TRBJ2-7; D perhaps matches TRBD1 (6 bases). This CDR3 spans 13 amino acids. V was cut by 4 bases and J by 0 bases, with 7 bases left in between.

This clonotype was seen only a few times. The V call is TRBV7-8, the J call TRBJ2-3, with D perhaps TRBD1 (6 bases). This CDR3 is 17 amino acids long. The V gene lost 5 bases and the J gene lost 2 bases, with 20 bases spanning the gap. The germline V gene has CDR1 SGHVS and CDR2 FQNEAQ. As DNA, the CDR3 is TGTGCCAGCAGCCCCCAAGGTGACAGGTTATACACAGATACGCAGTATTTT. This encodes CASSPQGDRLYTDTQYF.

This clonotype showed up just a few times. V is TRBV7-9 and J is TRBJ2-7; 11 positions agree with TRBD1. Germline CDR1 reads SEHNR; CDR2 reads FQNEAQ (reference sequence). V lost 2 bases and J lost 0; bases outside the gene matches: 9. This CDR3 contains 18 residues. The CDR3 coding sequence is TGTGCCAGCAGCTTATTGGAAGGACAGGGGGCCGGCTCCTACGAGCAGTACTTC. It is translated as CASSLLEGQGAGSYEQYF.

This chain joins TRBV7-9 and TRBJ1-5, with D unclear. The CDR3 loop spans 15 amino acids. V was shortened by 3 bases and J by 3 bases, with 12 bases between the two germline ends. Per the germline V gene, CDR1 is SEHNR and CDR2 is FQNEAQ (reference sequence). The chain's CDR3 is CASSFSPGANQPQHF. The CDR3 DNA sequence: TGTGCCAGCAGCTTTTCTCCTGGAGCCAATCAGCCCCAGCATTTT.

The chain carries TRBV5-6 and TRBJ2-7; D gene ambiguous. The germline CDR1 and CDR2 sequences are SGHDT and YYEEEE. This CDR3 contains 13 residues. The germline V and J ends were trimmed by 4 bases and 2 bases, with 10 bases remaining between them. The CDR3 here is CASSPQKTYEQYF. The CDR3 DNA reads as TGTGCCAGCAGCCCACAGAAGACCTACGAGCAGTACTTC.